A single sample gave rise to the 32 T cell receptor beta chains below, sequenced in a study of T cell repertoires in cytomegalovirus infection. TCRdb ran MiXCR on the reads and lists one entry per CDR3 protein. The sample yields hundreds of thousands of distinct CDR3 sequences, around 18% seen once. The sequenced sample was PBMCs. Receptor source: a human donor in good health (CMV status not recorded). Some clones in this sample may be carry-over from other donors' samples.

This rearrangement joins TRBV23-1 to TRBJ2-1; D is unclear. TRBV23-1 is reported as an ORF; its role is uncertain. The CDR3 has 16 residues. With 3 bases removed from V and 0 bases from J, the gap between germline ends came to 12 bases. This CDR3 is CASSHSARSSYNEQFF. The CDR3 region has the DNA TGCGCCAGCAGTCATTCGGCTAGGAGCTCCTACAATGAGCAGTTCTTC.

This clonotype has a handful of counts. This chain connects TRBV28 to TRBJ2-1; 10 nucleotides line up with TRBD1. Germline V lookup: CDR1 MDHEN, CDR2 SYDVKM. Trimming cost V 6 bases and J 6 bases; bases outside gene matches: 14. The CDR3 consists of 17 residues. Here the CDR3 reads CASSPRRGTGAFNEQFF. The CDR3 nucleotides are TGTGCCAGCAGCCCAAGGAGGGGGACAGGGGCCTTCAATGAGCAGTTCTTC.

The V and J genes are TRBV15 and TRBJ2-6; D gene uncertain. There are 13 residues in the CDR3. Deletions cut 8 bases from V and 2 bases from J, with 7 bases between. Looked up from germline, CDR1 is LNHNV and CDR2 is YYDKDF (reference sequence). The CDR3 reads CATARAGANVLTF. The CDR3 DNA reads as TGTGCCACCGCCCGGGCTGGGGCCAACGTCCTGACTTTC.

Comment on this clonotype: This may arise from a read error, as a much more abundant clone is one base away. This chain joins TRBV7-2 and TRBJ1-3; D not certain. Germline V lookup: CDR1 SGHTA, CDR2 FQGNSA. The CDR3 runs 14 residues. This CDR3 reads CVSSLTATGNTIYF. Written as DNA, the CDR3 is TGTGTCAGCAGCTTAACTGCTACTGGAAACACCATATATTTT.

This clonotype was found a few times. The rearrangement joins TRBV7-9 to TRBJ1-3; the D is unclear. The germline V gene has CDR1 SEHNR and CDR2 FQNEAQ (reference sequence). V was cut by 5 bases and J by 4 bases, with 12 bases left in between. There are 14 residues in the CDR3. CDR3 DNA: TGTGCCAGCAGCCATACCCTCGACGGAAACACCATATATTTT. Its translation: CASSHTLDGNTIYF.

This clonotype was counted at least ten times. V usage is TRBV7-2 and J usage is TRBJ2-7; TRBD2 is a possible D gene (6 bases). Germline V gene lookup returns CDR1 SGHTA and CDR2 FQGNSA. V was trimmed by 0 bases and J by 0 bases, leaving 18 bases between them. This CDR3 contains 18 residues. The CDR3 DNA is TGTGCCAGCAGCTTAGCGTTGGTAGCGGCCTTTGGCTCCTACGAGCAGTACTTC. Translation gives CASSLALVAAFGSYEQYF.

The chain has TRBV11-2 and TRBJ2-3; D tentatively reads TRBD1 or TRBD2 (6 bases each). The germline gives CDR1 SGHAT, CDR2 FQNNGV. This CDR3 spans 16 amino acids. Trimming shortened V by 5 bases and J by 6 bases, and 21 bases separated the two germline ends. CDR3 amino acids: CASSRVGGTSRDTQYF. CDR3 sequence (DNA): TGTGCCAGCAGCCGAGTAGGGGGTACTAGCCGGGATACGCAGTATTTT.

This clonotype was seen a handful of times. This chain connects TRBV10-3 to TRBJ2-5; D not resolved. The CDR3 is 12 residues long. Germline CDR1 and CDR2: ENHRY and SYGVKD. The V end lost 7 bases, the J end lost 7 bases, and 13 bases lay between the germline ends. CDR3 in DNA: TGTGCCATCATCGGAGCCTGCCCGACCCAGTACTTC. Encoded protein: CAIIGACPTQYF.

The J gene is TRBJ2-1, the V gene TRBV20-1; the D gene is possibly TRBD2 (6 bases). The CDR3 spans 14 residues. Per the germline V gene, CDR1 is DFQATT and CDR2 is SNEGSKA (reference sequence). The V gene lost 5 bases and the J gene lost 4 bases, with 15 bases spanning the gap. CDR3 DNA: TGCAGTGCTGTGGAGGGCCTGTTTTACAATGAGCAGTTCTTC. This codes for CSAVEGLFYNEQFF.

The chain couples TRBV2 to TRBJ2-3; perhaps TRBD2 as D (5 bases). The CDR3 runs to 13 residues. Germline V gene sequence: CDR1 SNHLY, CDR2 FYNNEI. Trimming removed 8 bases from V and 4 bases from J, with 13 bases in between. CDR3 sequence: CASQSTRADTQYF. The CDR3 nucleotides read TGTGCCAGCCAGAGTACGCGGGCAGATACGCAGTATTTT.

This clonotype was recorded at least ten times. The CDR3 DNA reads as TGTGCCAGCAGCTCAACGACTAGCGGGGGGGCCGGGGCTACGCAGTATTTT. It encodes CASSSTTSGGAGATQYF. The rearrangement uses TRBV7-2 and TRBJ2-3; 14 bases are shared with TRBD2. The CDR3 is made up of 17 amino acids. Trimming took 4 bases from V and 8 from J; bases not matched to a gene: 11. Germline V gene data show CDR1 as SGHTA and CDR2 as FQGNSA.

V is TRBV7-2 and J is TRBJ1-2; no definite D call. V gave up 5 bases and J gave up 2 bases, with 12 bases separating them. CDR3 length: 14 amino acids. CDR1 is SGHTA, CDR2 FQGNSA, per germline. CDR3: CASSPMGWNYGYTF. In nucleotides, the CDR3 is TGTGCCAGCAGCCCAATGGGTTGGAACTATGGCTACACCTTC.

The gene calls are TRBV5-5 and TRBJ2-2, with D unresolved. Germline V gene lookup returns CDR1 SGHKS and CDR2 YYEKEE (reference sequence). The CDR3 length is 14 residues. V lost 1 base, J lost 5 bases, and 9 bases lay in between. The CDR3 region is CASSLSLGTGELFF. The CDR3 DNA sequence: TGTGCCAGCAGCTTGAGTCTGGGAACCGGGGAGCTGTTTTTT.

Only a few counts were recorded for this clonotype. This chain joins TRBV7-9 and TRBJ1-2; D is unclear. Trimming stripped 3 bases from V and 5 bases from J, with 7 bases between. Germline CDR1 SEHNR, CDR2 FQNEAQ (reference sequence). The CDR3 has 12 amino acids. The CDR3 reads CASSLMQYGYTF. DNA for the CDR3: TGTGCCAGCAGCTTGATGCAATATGGCTACACCTTC. The full variable domain, in which reference TRBV7-9 and TRBJ1-2 provide the parts outside the CDR3, is DTGVSQNPRHKITKRGQNVTFRCDPISEHNRLYWYRQTLGQGPEFLTYFQNEAQLEKSRLLSDRFSAERPKGSFSTLEIQRTEQGDSAMYLCASSLMQYGYTFGSGTRLTVV.

At least ten counts were recorded for this clonotype. V is TRBV12-3 or TRBV12-4 and J is TRBJ2-3; D is possibly TRBD1 or TRBD2 (7 bases each). Trimming left V 4 bases short and J 2 bases short, with 13 bases between. The CDR3 has 15 residues. CDR3 amino acids: CASSSRGGNTDTQYF. CDR3 nucleotides: TGTGCCAGCAGTTCCAGGGGGGGGAACACAGATACGCAGTATTTT.

This clonotype appeared a few times. The chain recombines TRBV6-4 with TRBJ1-1; 7 bases line up with TRBD1. V lost 6 bases, J lost 1 base, and 8 bases stayed unmatched. Germline V lookup: CDR1 MRHNA, CDR2 SNTAGT. The CDR3 loop spans 15 amino acids. This CDR3 is CASRVTGTANTEAFF. As DNA, the CDR3 is TGTGCCAGCAGAGTGACCGGGACAGCGAACACTGAAGCTTTCTTT.

The V call is TRBV10-3, the J call TRBJ1-1, with D tentatively TRBD1 (5 bases). CDR3 length: 12 residues. V was cut by 2 bases and J by 9 bases, with 10 bases left in between. Per the germline V gene, CDR1 is ENHRY and CDR2 is SYGVKD. CDR3 DNA: TGTGCCATCAGTGAGACTACAGGACAAGCTTTCTTT. Protein sequence: CAISETTGQAFF.

This clonotype has at least ten counts. This chain connects TRBV5-1 to TRBJ2-3; 10 bases are shared with TRBD2. Unmatched junction bases numbered 1, after V lost 4 bases and J lost 5 bases. CDR1 and CDR2 (germline): SGHRS, YFSETQ. The CDR3 runs 13 residues. In DNA, the CDR3 is TGCGCCAGCAGCAGCGGGAGGGGAGATACGCAGTATTTT. It specifies CASSSGRGDTQYF.

The rearrangement uses TRBV2 and TRBJ2-7, with a tentative D call TRBD2 (5 bases). This CDR3 is built from 11 residues. From germline, CDR1 is SNHLY and CDR2 FYNNEI. V shed 8 bases and J shed 6 bases, with 11 bases lying between them. CDR3 amino acids: CASVSLAEQYF. The DNA for the CDR3 is TGTGCCAGCGTGTCCCTAGCCGAGCAGTACTTC.

Ten or more counts support this clonotype. V gene TRBV7-2 combines with J gene TRBJ2-6; tentative D call: TRBD1 (6 bases). Germline values: CDR1 SGHTA, CDR2 FQGNSA. The CDR3 is 15 amino acids. V was trimmed by 2 bases and J by 2 bases, leaving 7 bases between them. The CDR3 region is CASSLWGPGANVLTF. CDR3 DNA sequence: TGTGCCAGCAGCTTATGGGGGCCTGGGGCCAACGTCCTGACTTTC.

This clonotype showed up many times. The chain has TRBV7-8 and TRBJ2-3; 8 bases match TRBD2. Germline CDR1 reads SGHVS; CDR2 reads FQNEAQ. The length of the CDR3 is 19 residues. V shed 0 bases, J shed 3 bases, and the junction held 14 bases outside the gene matches. The CDR3 nucleotides read TGTGCCAGCAGCTTAGCTCCCGGGGGTGAGGAGCGGGAGACAGATACGCAGTATTTT. Translating it yields CASSLAPGGEERETDTQYF.

V and J are TRBV5-4 and TRBJ2-4; maybe TRBD2 (6 bases). CDR1 is SGHNT and CDR2 is YYREEE in the germline V gene (reference sequence). This CDR3 is 19 amino acids long. V lost 2 bases, J lost 1 base, and 22 bases lay in between. CDR3 amino acids: CASSLPGLSLPGAKNIQYF. The CDR3, as DNA: TGTGCCAGCAGCTTACCGGGACTGTCACTCCCCGGGGCCAAAAACATTCAGTACTTC. Combining the CDR3 with reference TRBV5-4 and TRBJ2-4 gives the whole variable domain ETGVTQSPTHLIKTRGQQVTLRCSSQSGHNTVSWYQQALGQGPQFIFQYYREEENGRGNFPPRFSGLQFPNYSSELNVNALELDDSALYLCASSLPGLSLPGAKNIQYFGAGTRLSVL.

The chain carries TRBV3-1 and TRBJ1-6; D not certain. V was pared by 1 base and J by 9 bases, with 13 bases between. CDR3 length: 15 amino acids. CDR1 LGHDT and CDR2 YNNKEL come from the germline V gene (reference sequence). CDR3 sequence reads: CASSQAVSGGSPLHF. In nucleotides, the CDR3 is TGTGCCAGCAGCCAAGCGGTCTCCGGCGGTTCACCCCTCCACTTT.

This clonotype has a handful of counts. The chain employs TRBV5-4 and TRBJ1-1, with D hard to call. V was trimmed by 0 bases and J by 4 bases, leaving 10 bases between them. The CDR3 is 14 amino acids. Germline V gene data show CDR1 as SGHNT and CDR2 as YYREEE (reference sequence). CDR3 residues: CASSLEAAGTEAFF. The CDR3 nucleotides read TGTGCCAGCAGCTTGGAGGCGGCTGGCACTGAAGCTTTCTTT.

This clonotype showed up many times. This chain connects TRBV12-3 or TRBV12-4 to TRBJ2-3; D may be TRBD2 (6 bases). This CDR3 is 15 amino acids long. V dropped 6 bases and J dropped 2 bases, with 15 bases sitting between them. This CDR3 reads CASRSSALTTDTQYF. CDR3 in DNA: TGTGCCAGCAGGTCTAGCGCTCTGACCACAGATACGCAGTATTTT.

The chain uses TRBV28 and TRBJ1-1; 7 nucleotides align to TRBD1. The V segment lost 5 bases and the J segment 0 bases; nucleotides outside the gene matches: 6. The CDR3 has 15 residues. Germline CDR1 and CDR2: MDHEN and SYDVKM. The CDR3 spells CASSLWDSLNTEAFF. DNA for the CDR3: TGTGCCAGCAGTCTCTGGGACAGCCTGAACACTGAAGCTTTCTTT.

This clonotype was counted once. This chain connects TRBV2 to TRBJ2-2, with D unresolved. The CDR3 spans 12 residues. Trimming shortened V by 2 bases and J by 3 bases, and 1 base separated the two germline ends. CDR1 SNHLY and CDR2 FYNNEI come from the germline V gene. CDR3 protein: CASSEHTGELFF. The CDR3 DNA is TGTGCCAGCAGTGAACACACCGGGGAGCTGTTTTTT. Looking up the rest from reference TRBV2 and TRBJ2-2 gives the full variable domain: EPEVTQTPSHQVTQMGQEVILRCVPISNHLYFYWYRQILGQKVEFLVSFYNNEISEKSEIFDDQFSVERPDGSNFTLKIRSTKLEDSAMYFCASSEHTGELFFGEGSRLTVL.

The chain has TRBV27 and TRBJ2-1, with 9 bases identical to TRBD2. The V segment lost 5 bases and the J segment 5 bases; nucleotides outside the gene matches: 10. This CDR3 contains 16 residues. Germline assignment: CDR1 MNHEY and CDR2 SMNVEV (reference sequence). DNA for the CDR3: TGTGCCAGCAGTGACACTAGCGGGCCGGGGAACAATGAGCAGTTCTTC. This gives the protein CASSDTSGPGNNEQFF.

This clonotype has a handful of counts. The CDR3 DNA follows: TGTGCCAGCAGTAAAACAGGGAGCTCCTACAATGAGCAGTTCTTC. As protein: CASSKTGSSYNEQFF. The V gene is TRBV2, the J gene TRBJ2-1, with D perhaps matching TRBD1 (6 bases). The CDR3 covers 15 residues. CDR1 and CDR2 (germline): SNHLY, FYNNEI. Trimming pared 5 bases from V and 0 bases from J, leaving 11 bases between.

This rearrangement joins TRBV23-1 to TRBJ2-6; TRBD1 aligns across 9 bases. TRBV23-1 carries the ORF label, with uncertain function. V trimming: 2 bases; J trimming: 4 bases; junction bases outside the gene matches: 12. This CDR3 has 19 residues. The CDR3 region is CASSQPRQGGLPGANVLTF. The DNA of the CDR3 is TGCGCCAGCAGTCAACCGAGACAGGGGGGCCTTCCCGGGGCCAACGTCCTGACTTTC.

This clonotype was seen many times. The chain uses TRBV7-2 and TRBJ2-5; D is unclear. V shed 1 base and J shed 5 bases, with 11 bases lying between them. Per germline, CDR1 SGHTA and CDR2 FQGNSA. This CDR3 region has 14 residues. CDR3 protein: CASSLVALKETQYF. The CDR3 DNA follows: TGTGCCAGCAGCTTAGTTGCACTGAAGGAGACCCAGTACTTC.

The chain employs TRBV29-1 and TRBJ2-7; tentatively, D is TRBD1 or TRBD2 (5 bases each). The V and J ends lost 4 bases and 3 bases respectively, with 10 bases between them. Germline V gene sequence: CDR1 SQVTM, CDR2 ANQGSEA. This CDR3 has 12 amino acids. Here the CDR3 reads CSVGDGRYEQYF. The CDR3 DNA reads as TGCAGCGTTGGGGACGGACGCTACGAGCAGTACTTC.